The following is a T cell receptor (beta chain) sequence with its context. This CDR3 spans 15 amino acids. CDR1 and CDR2 (germline): MNHEY, SMNVEV (reference sequence). V dropped 7 bases and J dropped 0 bases, with 12 bases sitting between them. The input for sorted-subset replicate PCRs was roughly 180 ng DNA, tens of thousands of T cell genomes. Sequencing used immunoSEQ multiplex PCR; TCRdb keeps in-frame clones, though not all of them. This sample has about 700,000 clones, with less than 85% found just once. This record comes from a study of shared clonotypes between healthy human individuals. V and J are TRBV27 and TRBJ1-4, with a tentative D call TRBD1 (6 bases). The source material was memory CD4+ T cells sorted from blood. Regarding subset: CD45RA-negative fraction. The receptor was isolated from a woman aged 25 to 45 in good health. CDR3 sequence: CASTSSGATNEKLFF. The CDR3 coding sequence is TGTGCCAGCACCTCCTCAGGGGCAACTAATGAAAAACTGTTTTTT.